The 5 T cell receptor beta chains in this list originate from one sample, sequenced in a study of blood T cell repertoires in COVID-19. Some clones are missing from TCRdb's copy, which holds only in-frame ones; the method was immunoSEQ multiplex PCR. The sample consists of over 100,000 clones, around 81% of them appearing once. Input material: peripheral blood. The receptors were gathered from a human donor in a cohort sampled during active or convalescent COVID-19.

V gene TRBV5-1 combines with J gene TRBJ2-7, with D possibly being TRBD2 (6 bases). Trimming shortened V by 3 bases and J by 7 bases, and 20 bases separated the two germline ends. This CDR3 spans 15 amino acids. The germline gives CDR1 SGHRS, CDR2 YFSETQ. The CDR3 DNA is TGCGCCAGCAGCTCGTTATCCGGGGGTCTGGGAGAGCAGTACTTC. It encodes CASSSLSGGLGEQYF. The entire variable domain, with the rest obtained from reference TRBV5-1 and TRBJ2-7, is as follows: KAGVTQTPRYLIKTRGQQVTLSCSPISGHRSVSWYQQTPGQGLQFLFEYFSETQRNKGNFPGRFSGRQFSNSRSEMNVSTLELGDSALYLCASSSLSGGLGEQYFGPGTRLTVT.

The CDR3 coding sequence is TGCAGCGGAGTAAGTGTCACCGGGGAGCTGTTTTTT. Residues: CSGVSVTGELFF. The gene calls are TRBV29-1 and TRBJ2-2; D gene ambiguous. Germline lookup yields CDR1 SQVTM and CDR2 ANQGSEA. CDR3 length: 12 amino acids. The V end was cut by 7 bases, the J end by 4 bases, with 10 bases between.

The sample holds one count of this clone. The V and J genes are TRBV28 and TRBJ2-7; D is perhaps TRBD2 (5 bases). Germline V lookup: CDR1 MDHEN, CDR2 SYDVKM. The CDR3 runs to 14 residues. Trimming stripped 3 bases from V and 7 bases from J, with 16 bases between. The CDR3: CASSFSYPSGEQYF. Written as DNA, the CDR3 is TGTGCCAGCAGTTTTTCTTACCCCTCGGGGGAGCAGTACTTC.

The CDR3 bases are TGTGCCAGCAGGAATAACAGGGGAGATGAAAAACTGTTTTTT. Translation gives CASRNNRGDEKLFF. This chain links TRBV27 with TRBJ1-4; 7 bases fit TRBD1. The junction had 7 bases not matched to a gene; V was cut back by 6 bases and J by 6 bases. CDR3 length: 14 residues. The germline CDR1 and CDR2 sequences are MNHEY and SMNVEV (reference sequence).

This clone was detected a few times. The chain is built from TRBV15 and TRBJ2-3; 9 bases are shared with TRBD2. Germline V gene sequence: CDR1 LNHNV, CDR2 YYDKDF (reference sequence). With 0 bases clipped from V and 2 bases from J, the junction kept 9 bases outside the gene matches. This CDR3 region has 18 residues. The CDR3 loop is CATSRDGLAFGTTDTQYF. CDR3 coding DNA: TGTGCCACCAGCAGAGATGGACTAGCGTTTGGGACCACAGATACGCAGTATTTT.